Listed below are T cell receptor beta chains from one sample, sequenced in a study of CD8+CD57+ T cells in acquired aplastic anemia. In TCRdb, the reads were re-called with MiXCR into one record per CDR3 protein. The sample records over 200,000 distinct CDR3 sequences, roughly 55% being singletons. The material sequenced was sorted CD4+, CD8+, or CD8+CD57+ T cells (not recorded which) from PBMCs. These receptors were obtained from a human donor in good health. Each CDR3 is given with its conserved first and last residue. A D gene is named only where the DNA matches it firmly. Size is stated for part of the rows, as once, few or many counts, or as a class when the clone is expanded.

clone size,V gene,D gene,J gene,CDR3 protein,CDR3 DNA
.,TRBV20-1,.,TRBJ1-1,CSARDLEAGDTEAFF,TGCAGTGCTAGAGATCTCGAAGCGGGAGATACTGAAGCTTTCTTT
few,TRBV7-9,.,TRBJ1-6,CASSVGGLNSPLHF,TGTGCCAGCAGCGTAGGGGGTCTGAATTCACCCCTCCACTTT
.,TRBV6-5,.,TRBJ1-1,CASSYLGRNTEAFF,TGTGCCAGCAGTTACTTGGGTCGGAACACTGAAGCTTTCTTT
many,TRBV9,TRBD1,TRBJ1-3,CASSISTGTGSSPGNTIYF,TGTGCCAGCAGCATATCGACCGGGACAGGCTCATCCCCTGGAAACACCATATATTTT
once,TRBV20-1,.,TRBJ2-3,CSATGQQSTDTQYF,TGCAGTGCTACAGGACAGCAAAGCACAGATACGCAGTATTTT
.,TRBV10-3,TRBD1,TRBJ1-6,CAISPGTASRAYNSPLHF,TGTGCCATCAGTCCCGGGACAGCCTCTAGGGCCTATAATTCACCCCTCCACTTT
.,TRBV5-1,TRBD1,TRBJ1-1,CASRLRQGDTEAFF,TGCGCCAGCAGATTGAGACAGGGTGACACTGAAGCTTTCTTT
.,TRBV27,.,TRBJ1-3,CASSFSGAGNTIYF,TGTGCCAGCAGTTTCTCAGGGGCAGGAAACACCATATATTTT
.,TRBV7-8,TRBD1,TRBJ2-3,CASSPEGASTDTQYF,TGTGCCAGCAGCCCAGAGGGGGCTAGCACAGATACGCAGTATTTT
.,TRBV2,TRBD1,TRBJ1-5,CASSGTGGLQPQHF,TGTGCCAGCAGTGGAACAGGGGGCTTACAGCCCCAGCATTTT
.,TRBV11-3,TRBD2,TRBJ2-5,CASSGYAGDQLETQYF,TGTGCCAGCAGCGGGTACGCGGGGGACCAATTGGAGACCCAGTACTTC
.,TRBV24-1,TRBD1,TRBJ2-1,CATSAGPGQSYNEQFF,TGTGCCACCAGTGCAGGACCGGGACAGTCTTACAATGAGCAGTTCTTC
many,TRBV3-1,TRBD1,TRBJ1-1,CASSQETGKVTEAFF,TGTGCCAGCAGCCAAGAGACAGGGAAGGTAACTGAAGCTTTCTTT
.,TRBV15,TRBD1,TRBJ2-1,CATYGTEYNEQFF,TGTGCCACCTACGGGACAGAGTACAATGAGCAGTTCTTC
few,TRBV15,.,TRBJ2-5,CATSRDWQGETQYF,TGTGCCACCAGCAGAGATTGGCAGGGAGAGACCCAGTACTTC
.,TRBV5-8,.,TRBJ2-5,CASSPRTGGLGETPYF,TGTGCCAGCAGTCCCAGGACCGGGGGGCTGGGAGAGACCCCGTACTTC
.,TRBV7-9,.,TRBJ1-6,CASSVALGGESPLHF,TGTGCCAGCAGCGTAGCTCTGGGGGGGGAGTCACCCCTCCACTTT
.,TRBV2,.,TRBJ1-4,CASSETRGQFEKLFF,TGTGCCAGCAGTGAAACGAGGGGACAATTCGAAAAACTGTTTTTT
many,TRBV6-2/TRBV6-3,TRBD2,TRBJ2-1,CASSHSREGGNEQFF,TGTGCCAGCAGCCACTCACGGGAGGGCGGGAATGAGCAGTTCTTC
.,TRBV7-2,TRBD1,TRBJ1-4,CASSLEKQGYNEKLFF,TGTGCCAGCAGCTTAGAGAAACAGGGGTATAATGAAAAACTGTTTTTT
.,TRBV9,.,TRBJ2-3,CVSSPPAGLQEDTQYF,TGTGTCAGCAGCCCCCCTGCGGGCCTACAAGAGGATACGCAGTATTTT
.,TRBV25-1,.,TRBJ1-6,CASSVRSSYNSPLHF,TGTGCCAGCAGTGTGAGGAGCTCCTATAATTCACCCCTCCACTTT
.,TRBV7-9,.,TRBJ1-5,CASSLVARNSNQPQHF,TGTGCCAGCAGCTTAGTAGCGAGGAATAGCAATCAGCCCCAGCATTTT
.,TRBV7-9,.,TRBJ2-1,CASSSGDRGEQFF,TGTGCCAGCAGTTCGGGGGATCGGGGTGAGCAGTTCTTC
.,TRBV12-3/TRBV12-4,.,TRBJ1-2,CASSELQGYTF,TGTGCCAGCAGTGAGCTACAGGGCTACACCTTC
many,TRBV5-1,.,TRBJ1-5,CASSLSGGSNQPQHF,TGCGCCAGCAGCTTGTCTGGGGGTAGCAATCAGCCCCAGCATTTT
.,TRBV27,TRBD1,TRBJ2-7,CASSLGTELFYEQYF,TGTGCCAGCAGTTTGGGGACAGAGCTTTTCTACGAGCAGTACTTC
many,TRBV7-9,.,TRBJ2-7,CASSSPGTYEQYF,TGTGCCAGCAGCTCTCCGGGGACCTACGAGCAGTACTTC
.,TRBV9,TRBD2,TRBJ2-2,CASSANPGGPGGELFF,TGTGCCAGCAGCGCTAACCCGGGGGGGCCTGGCGGGGAGCTGTTTTTT
.,TRBV12-3/TRBV12-4,TRBD1,TRBJ2-5,CASSPRRGQEEETQYF,TGTGCCAGCAGTCCCCGCAGGGGACAGGAAGAAGAGACCCAGTACTTC
.,TRBV7-9,.,TRBJ1-1,CASSQRGGTAEAFF,TGTGCCAGCAGCCAGAGGGGGGGAACGGCTGAAGCTTTCTTT
.,TRBV20-1,.,TRBJ1-1,CSATLGHYNTEAFF,TGCAGTGCAACCCTCGGACACTACAACACTGAAGCTTTCTTT
many,TRBV4-1,.,TRBJ1-5,CASSLMGSNQPQHF,TGCGCCAGCAGCCTCATGGGTAGCAATCAGCCCCAGCATTTT
.,TRBV7-9,.,TRBJ2-6,CASSFSQGANVLTF,TGTGCCAGCAGCTTCTCTCAGGGGGCCAACGTCCTGACTTTC
.,TRBV19,.,TRBJ1-2,CASSIHGLRGDYGYTF,TGTGCCAGTAGTATTCATGGATTGAGGGGGGACTATGGCTACACCTTC
.,TRBV20-1,.,TRBJ1-2,CSADTGNYGCTF,.
.,TRBV7-2,.,TRBJ2-5,CASSLSGVGQETQYF,TGTGCCAGCAGCTTAAGTGGGGTCGGGCAAGAGACCCAGTACTTC
.,TRBV15,.,TRBJ1-2,CATSRDDSGYTF,TGTGCCACCAGCAGAGATGACTCCGGCTACACCTTC
.,TRBV7-8,TRBD2,TRBJ2-1,CASSLFELAGGGYNEQFF,TGTGCCAGCAGCTTATTCGAACTAGCGGGGGGGGGCTACAATGAGCAGTTCTTC
.,TRBV4-1,TRBD2,TRBJ2-1,CASSEAGVGNEQFF,TGCGCCAGCAGCGAAGCGGGAGTGGGGAATGAGCAGTTCTTC
.,TRBV10-1,.,TRBJ1-3,CANRDRGRVSGNTIYF,TGCGCCAACAGGGACCGGGGACGGGTCTCTGGAAACACCATATATTTT
.,TRBV2,.,TRBJ2-2,CASSEGLLGTGELFF,TGTGCCAGCAGTGAAGGACTTCTAGGCACCGGGGAGCTGTTTTTT
.,TRBV29-1,TRBD2,TRBJ2-7,CSVEGGLAGSYEQYF,TGCAGCGTTGAAGGGGGACTAGCGGGTTCCTACGAGCAGTACTTC
.,TRBV6-2/TRBV6-3,TRBD1,TRBJ2-1,CASSYADRHEQFF,TGTGCCAGCAGTTACGCGGACAGGCATGAGCAGTTCTTC
many,TRBV12-3/TRBV12-4,.,TRBJ1-1,CASSLGAGNTEAFF,TGTGCCAGCAGTTTAGGTGCGGGGAACACTGAAGCTTTCTTT
.,TRBV7-2,TRBD2,TRBJ2-1,CASSISGIRDEQFF,TGTGCCAGCAGCATTAGCGGGATCCGGGATGAGCAGTTCTTC
few,TRBV7-2,.,TRBJ2-3,CASTRDFTDTQYF,TGTGCCAGCACCCGGGACTTCACAGATACGCAGTATTTT
few,TRBV2,.,TRBJ1-5,CASSEALLIQPQHF,TGTGCCAGCAGTGAAGCGCTTCTTATCCAGCCCCAGCATTTT
.,TRBV14,TRBD1,TRBJ1-1,CASSPSTGVDTEAFF,TGTGCCAGCAGCCCCTCAACAGGGGTGGACACTGAAGCTTTCTTT
few,TRBV15,.,TRBJ2-1,CATSRAGSSYNEQFF,TGTGCCACCAGCAGAGCAGGAAGCTCCTACAATGAGCAGTTCTTC
few,TRBV7-9,TRBD1,TRBJ1-5,CASSLAQGGYNQPQHF,TGTGCCAGCAGCTTAGCACAGGGGGGCTACAATCAGCCCCAGCATTTT